This record looks at one T cell receptor (beta chain) sequence and its context. This record comes from a study of T cells expressing NK-cell markers. TCRdb re-called the 5' RACE reads; one entry per CDR3 protein, DNA not given. The sample spans a few hundred thousand distinct CDR3 sequences; the ten largest clones claim roughly 5.2%. CDR1 is MNHNS, CDR2 SASEGT, per germline. This CDR3 is 14 amino acids long. This sequence joins TRBV6-1 and TRBJ1-2; the D gene TCRdb calls, TRBD1, cannot be checked with no DNA. The receptor comes from a man aged 18-75 years in good health. Source material: blood T cells: a sorted CD56 or NKG2C T cell subset, CD4+ or CD8+ T cells, or bulk PBMC T cells (not recorded which). Here the CDR3 reads CANRQGVGNYGYTF.